This entry is about one TCR beta chain. This clone was picked up a small number of times. Its antigen is still unknown. Base quality data are lacking; no much larger clone is found one base away. The data belong to a study of blood T cell repertoires in COVID-19 (dated by TCRdb to 2019 to 2021). Looking at the study overall: Samples covering the acute and convalescent phases of COVID-19 were provided by collaborators in the United States, Italy and Spain. The dataset comprised deeply sampled blood TCRbeta repertoires from subjects exposed to, actively infected with, or recovered from COVID-19. Where HLA class I and class II types were available, the types were taken from metadata supplied by the sample provider, not from assay-based typing. A freely available public database, intended as a resource for researchers studying the immune response to SARS-CoV-2, is where the repertoires were released. A de-identified subject ID, COVID-19 status, age in years and sex were almost always included in the sample metadata. The samples were drawn from the first 160 participants of the ongoing ImmuneRACE study and from over 950 subjects provided by 6 global collaborators. The prospective study material was composed of cDNA or gDNA derived from T cells, B-cell-depleted T cells, or PBMCs.

Findings and caveats that apply to the study as a whole: Clinical and demographic metadata were provided uncurated, with the amount varying by source and participant.

Each collaborating institution followed its own protocols to collect whole blood in K2EDTA tubes. For TCRbeta analysis, collaborator samples were shipped as frozen whole blood, as isolated PBMCs, or as DNA extracted from either sample type. TCRbeta CDR3 regions were amplified from genomic DNA using the immunoSEQ Assay, a bias-controlled multiplex PCR. In the source study's methods: The number of nucleated cells in each sample was estimated from the amplification of reference gene primers within the assay. To quantify the absolute abundance of each unique TCRbeta CDR3 rearrangement, sequence reads were collapsed and filtered. For each sample, productive Simpson clonality was calculated by taking the square root of Simpson's diversity index across productive rearrangements. Not all clones reach the TCRdb copy of this immuneACCESS table, which keeps in-frame sequences only. Checked studies attribute under half of the gap to unresolved V genes and leave the rest unexplained. V, J and clone size are those of that table, while D and trimming were read from the DNA. This sample gives approximately 61,000 clones in total; 65% to 80% of them show up just once. Approximately 6% of the sample is held by the ten biggest clonotypes.

CDR1 KGHSH and CDR2 LQKENI are derived from the germline V gene. From the cysteine through the phenylalanine, the CDR3 covers 13 amino acids. Left in the record is the CDR3 DNA by itself, 39 bases read in frame from the first base. V lost 5 bases and J lost 5 bases; the stretch between them is 12 bases long. Source material: peripheral blood. The chain is assembled from TRBV18 and TRBJ1-1; TRBD1 is a weak D gene call, 5 bases matching. The clonotype was recovered from an older woman with acute or convalescent COVID-19. Here is the DNA: TGTGCCAGCTCAATCAGGGAGGTAACTGAAGCTTTCTTT. Translated, this is CASSIREVTEAFF.